The 3 T cell receptor beta chains below were found in one sample sequenced in a study of CD8 T cells in Susac syndrome. The RNA input was about 0.45 to 1 ug, and it was reverse transcribed with random hexamers. TCRdb analysed the immunoSEQ multiplex PCR reads with MiXCR anew, one entry per CDR3 protein. The repertoire holds under 150,000 distinct CDR3 sequences, with nearly 95% as singletons. Sequencing input: CD8+ T cells from PBMCs. These receptors came from a human donor in good health.

In regard to this clonotype: Relative to the germline gene, one junction end is altered; a read error may explain this. J is TRBJ2-1 and V is TRBV29-1, with D uncertain. The CDR3 extends over 14 amino acids. CDR1 is SQVTM, CDR2 ANQGSEA, per germline. The CDR3 DNA is TGCAGCGTTGTCGCTTTGAACCACTACAATGAGCAGTTCTTT. It encodes CSVVALNHYNEQFF.

This chain joins TRBV7-9 and TRBJ1-5; possible D gene TRBD1, 5 bases. The CDR3 runs to 14 residues. V was pared by 5 bases and J by 5 bases, with 13 bases between. CDR1 SEHNR and CDR2 FQNEAQ come from the germline V gene (reference sequence). In nucleotides, the CDR3 is TGTGCCAGCAGCAAGGTTGGGGGAGATCAGCCCCAGCATTTT. It encodes CASSKVGGDQPQHF.

The V call is TRBV23-1, the J call TRBJ1-1; 9 nucleotides match TRBD1. TRBV23-1 is an ORF, and what it does is uncertain. This CDR3 contains 13 residues. Trimming at V came to 3 bases and at J to 6 bases, leaving 2 bases not matched to a gene. Here the CDR3 reads CASSQGQGPEAFF. As DNA, the CDR3 is TGCGCCAGCAGTCAGGGACAGGGACCTGAAGCTTTCTTT.